This is a list of T cell receptor beta chains from one sample in a study of T cells in Graves' hyperthyroidism and ophthalmopathy. TCRdb ran MiXCR on the multiplex PCR reads and lists one entry per CDR3 protein. In the table there are hundreds of thousands of distinct CDR3 sequences, 13% to 15% of which are singletons. Sequencing input: blood. Every receptor here comes from a woman aged 18-29 years with Graves' hyperthyroidism. The CDR3 runs from the conserved cysteine through the conserved F or W.

V	J	CDR3
TRBV2	TRBJ1-2	CASSKTDRIYGYTF
TRBV7-3	TRBJ1-2	CASSPPWSLGSYGYTF
TRBV6-1	TRBJ2-3	CASRRGGQKFTDTQYF
TRBV27	TRBJ2-5	CASSWGLRVGTQYF
TRBV28	TRBJ1-5	CASSWWRQPQHF
TRBV27	TRBJ1-2	CASSYGTAYGYTF
TRBV6-2/TRBV6-3	TRBJ2-7	CASSYSIVFTYEQYF
TRBV12-3/TRBV12-4	TRBJ1-2	CASSSGTANYGYTF
TRBV25-1	TRBJ1-6	CASSPGQATYNSPLHF
TRBV9	TRBJ2-7	CASSVRAGVAYEQYF
TRBV27	TRBJ2-4	CASSPSVADRRNIQYF
TRBV5-1	TRBJ2-1	CASSLDSAYNEQFF
TRBV2	TRBJ2-5	CASRRQGGYETQYF
TRBV4-1	TRBJ2-3	CASSQGTRASGADTQYF
TRBV2	TRBJ2-1	CASKAGTRGEQFF
TRBV4-1	TRBJ2-1	CASSQEGNVHEQFF
TRBV6-1	TRBJ1-5	CASSPPGGLGNQPQHF
TRBV30	TRBJ1-5	CAWSDQGNQPQHF
TRBV19	TRBJ1-1	CASSVRRTEAFF
TRBV10-1	TRBJ2-4	CASSESRQGDTKNIQYF
TRBV10-3	TRBJ2-1	CAISRSGGPYNEQFF
TRBV5-1	TRBJ2-7	CASSLVGTGIILSLGNEQYF
TRBV20-1	TRBJ1-6	CSAREAATNSPLHF
TRBV28	TRBJ2-2	CASSLIPTTGELFF
TRBV10-3	TRBJ2-2	CAISDIPLAGGITGELFF
TRBV11-2	-	CASSTGLYNEQYF
TRBV6-1	TRBJ1-1	CASSETGYTEAFF
TRBV20-1	TRBJ2-3	CSALRTSGRARRTQYF
TRBV11-3	TRBJ2-7	CASSLNFPGTVYYEQYF
TRBV28	TRBJ2-3	CASSLRLAGLKDTQYF
TRBV27	TRBJ1-5	CASSLWGGPQHF
TRBV5-5	TRBJ2-3	CASSDRAGKGPEWYF
TRBV7-8	TRBJ2-7	CASSPGGSDEQYF
TRBV18	TRBJ1-5	CASSNFIAGLGNQPQHF
TRBV30	TRBJ1-1	CAWSGGGFMNTEAFF
TRBV20-1	TRBJ1-2	CSARATGRSYGYTF
TRBV19	TRBJ1-1	CASGIGPLNTEAFF
TRBV7-9	TRBJ2-7	CASSLGTSGKKPYEQYF
TRBV11-3	TRBJ2-1	CASSIRTGNNEQFF
TRBV20-1	TRBJ1-2	CSASRTGGDYGYTF
TRBV28	TRBJ2-5	CASSRLAGVGETQYF
TRBV29-1	TRBJ1-1	CSGGQGAAEAFF
TRBV2	TRBJ2-3	CASSETGRTDTQYF
TRBV13	TRBJ1-2	CASSSPPGGYGYTF
TRBV7-2	TRBJ1-1	CASSLQAGVNTEAFF
TRBV6-1	TRBJ2-5	CASRHRGLETQYF
TRBV7-6	TRBJ2-1	CASSLLARDEQFF
TRBV24-1	TRBJ2-1	CATSDRPRGKILDEQFF